The clone carrying this TCR beta chain is categorized as medium-sized. Antigen specificity is unknown. Per the germline V gene, CDR1 is LNHDA and CDR2 is SQIVND (reference sequence). The CDR3 sequence is 13 residues long. J was trimmed by 3 bases and V by 10 bases; bases with no gene match: 6. The data were taken from a study of T cell repertoires and HLA-DP antigens. Generated by immunoSEQ multiplex PCR, the TCRdb table keeps only in-frame clones and is missing some. The profile shows around 90,000 clones, about nine tenths of them singletons. This clonotype was obtained from a man aged 50-59 years in good health and CMV-seronegative. The sample consisted of CD4+ T cells from PBMCs. This chain links TRBV19 with TRBJ2-7; 10 nucleotides line up with TRBD1. CDR3 sequence reads: CATRRTGGYEQYF. The CDR3 DNA follows: TGTGCCACCCGCCGGACAGGGGGCTACGAGCAGTACTTC. Supplemented by reference TRBV19 and TRBJ2-7, the full variable domain reads DGGITQSPKYLFRKEGQNVTLSCEQNLNHDAMYWYRQDPGQGLRLIYYSQIVNDFQKGDIAEGYSVSREKKESFPLTVTSAQKNPTAFYLCATRRTGGYEQYFGPGTRLTVT.